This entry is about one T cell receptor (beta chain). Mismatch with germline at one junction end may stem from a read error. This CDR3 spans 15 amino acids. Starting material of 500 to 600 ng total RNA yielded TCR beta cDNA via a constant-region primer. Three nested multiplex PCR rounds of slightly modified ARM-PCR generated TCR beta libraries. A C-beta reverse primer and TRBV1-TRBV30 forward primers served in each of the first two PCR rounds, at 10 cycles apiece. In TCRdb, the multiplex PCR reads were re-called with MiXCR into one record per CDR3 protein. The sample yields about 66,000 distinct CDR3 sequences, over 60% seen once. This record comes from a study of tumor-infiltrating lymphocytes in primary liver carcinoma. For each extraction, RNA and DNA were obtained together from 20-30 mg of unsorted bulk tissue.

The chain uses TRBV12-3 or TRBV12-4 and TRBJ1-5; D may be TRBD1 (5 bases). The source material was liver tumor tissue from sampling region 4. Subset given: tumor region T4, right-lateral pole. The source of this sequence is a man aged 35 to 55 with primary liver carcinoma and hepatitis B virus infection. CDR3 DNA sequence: TGTGCCAGCACGCGGGGCACTGCAATAAATCAGCCCCCGCAATTT. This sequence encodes CASTRGTAINQPPQF.